These 5 T cell receptor beta chains originate from one sample sequenced in a study of T cell clonality in common variable immunodeficiency. Sequenced by immunoSEQ multiplex PCR; TCRdb stores in-frame clones only, minus some. The specimen has over 55,000 clones, none found just once. The sequencing input was peripheral blood mononuclear cells. These receptors originate from a person aged 18-70 years in good health.

This clone was counted ten times or more. From the germline J gene comes the end of the CDR3, since the read stops 3 residues before it. V usage is TRBV6-2 or TRBV6-3 and J usage is TRBJ1-1, with 7 bases aligning to TRBD1. Germline CDR1 reads MNHEY; CDR2 reads SVGEGT. The CDR3 is made up of 15 amino acids. V was pared by 5 bases and J by 1 base, with 7 bases of the junction left unmatched. The part of the CDR3 DNA that was read is TGTGCCAGCAGTACAAGACAGGGTGAGAACACTGAA. Translated: CASSTRQGENTE. The CDR3 as a whole reads CASSTRQGENTEAFF.

This clone was recorded at least ten times. The read is 3 residues too short to cover the CDR3 end, so that end is filled in from the germline J gene. This chain connects TRBV5-4 to TRBJ2-2, with 8 nucleotides matching TRBD1. The CDR3 has 15 residues. The germline V gene has CDR1 SGHNT and CDR2 YYREEE (reference sequence). V was pared by 1 base and J by 7 bases, with 6 bases of the junction left unmatched. The DNA read from the CDR3 is TGTGCCAGCAGCTTGAAGACAGGGGCTGACGGGGAG. This sequence encodes CASSLKTGADGE. Given in full, the CDR3 is CASSLKTGADGELFF.

This clone was detected ten times or more. Relative to the germline gene, one junction end is altered; a read error may explain this. The read terminates 3 residues ahead of where the CDR3 ends, so the germline J gene completes it. The chain uses TRBV4-2 and TRBJ2-7; 8 positions match TRBD2. This CDR3 spans 15 amino acids. CDR1 and CDR2 from the germline V gene are LGHNA and YNFKEQ. The sequenced part of the CDR3 DNA is TGCGCCAGCAGCCTCCTTAGCGGGGAGGCCTACGAG. Translated: CASSLLSGEAYE. The full CDR3 protein is CASSLLSGEAYEQYF.

This clone appeared many times. The DNA ends 3 residues before the CDR3 does, and the rest of the CDR3 is filled in from the germline J gene. The chain uses TRBV7-6 and TRBJ1-3, with TRBD1 matching over 10 bases. Germline CDR1 reads SGHVS; CDR2 reads FNYEAQ. The CDR3 loop spans 16 amino acids. J was trimmed by 3 bases and V by 4 bases; bases with no gene match: 6. The CDR3: CASSSHGTGVGNTIYF. CDR3 bases read: TGTGCCAGCAGCTCACACGGGACAGGGGTTGGAAACACC.

This clone was seen many times. With the read ending 3 residues before the CDR3 end, the germline J gene is used to fill in that end. V gene TRBV6-2 or TRBV6-3 combines with J gene TRBJ2-7; 8 bases align to TRBD1. V lost 4 bases, J lost 4 bases, and 9 bases stayed unmatched. This CDR3 comprises 15 residues. In germline, CDR1 is MNHEY, CDR2 SVGEGT. The CDR3 loop is CASSFPRQGRYEQYF. The sequenced CDR3 bases are TGTGCCAGCAGTTTCCCCAGACAGGGGCGTTACGAG.